This T cell receptor beta chain originates from a study of vaccination and CD4 T cells after COVID-19 (dated by TCRdb to between 2021 and 2024). Regarding the study in general: Convalescent patients had a positive SARS-CoV-2 result on nasal swab PCR, and of these patients, nine had mild disease and one had severe disease. Six males and four females were included in the convalescent cohort, with two Hispanic individuals, seven Caucasians, two Asians and one multiracial person represented. In 10 COVID-19 convalescent patients and a handful of infection-naive healthy vaccine recipients, the spike-specific CD4+ TCR repertoire before mRNA vaccination was compared with the repertoire after mRNA vaccination. Control cultures used a CEFX viral epitope pool as positive control, an HIV-1 Nef peptide pool as negative control, or no peptide. The time from the second vaccine dose to post-vaccine blood sampling had a median of around 72 days and ranged from 14 to 241 days. Post-COVID blood samples from convalescent patients were collected a median of about 100 days after diagnosis, with a range of about 35 to 161 days. Each participant got two doses of either the Pfizer-BioNTech BNT162b2 vaccine (n=8) or the Moderna mRNA-1273 vaccine (n=2). For stimulating the cultures, overlapping spike peptide pools were used, derived from SARS-CoV-2 as well as from the common cold coronaviruses HCoV-NL63, HCoV-OC43 and HCoV-229E. The paper as a whole reports these results and caveats: In convalescent patients, a median around 84% of post-vaccine SARS-CoV-2-reactive clones were detected only after vaccination, and vaccine-specific priming was suggested by this finding. Of the vaccine-specific clones found in convalescent patients, nearly all (304 of 307) were mono-reactive for SARS-CoV-2 spike instead of being cross-reactive with common cold coronaviruses. The median number of SARS-CoV-2-reactive clonotypes rose from 21 after infection to about 40 after vaccination, but the change was not significant. The study included relatively few convalescent patients and did not analyze early timepoints after natural infection.

The sample's treatment or condition label, decoded: roughly 10-day PBMC culture with coronavirus spike peptide pools or control peptides (ViraFEST assay). To expand antigen-specific T cells with peptide pools and then pick out the expanded clonotypes through TCR sequencing, the study relied on the ViraFEST assay. The positive SARS-CoV-2 PCR tests of the convalescent patients were dated from March to December 2020, before the Alpha, Beta and Delta variants emerged in the United States. Each well held two million PBMCs cultured with roughly 9.2 ug/ml peptide pools in IMDM containing around 5% human AB serum and around 10 IU/ml IL-2. On days 3 and 7, half of the culture medium was replaced with fresh IL-2-containing medium. CD4+ T cells were isolated after 10 days of culture through negative selection using the EasySep CD4+ T cell isolation kit. Ficoll-Paque Plus gradient centrifugation was used to isolate PBMCs from whole blood, and the isolated PBMCs were then either used fresh or cryopreserved at -140C. In general, triplicate wells were set up for every culture condition.

This clonotype was counted between two and nine times. Its antigen is currently not known. No per-base quality is available; no much larger clone lies one base away. Including the terminal cysteine and phenylalanine, the CDR3 comprises 14 residues. The sequence is cut down to CDR3 DNA, 42 bases in frame from base 1. The CDR1 and CDR2 encoded by the germline V gene are KGHDR and SFDVKD. Between the V and J ends, shortened by 5 bases and 1 base respectively, the junction contains 8 bases. Library construction relied on PCR. DNA from cultured CD4+ T cells was subjected to TCR sequencing with the Oncomine TCR Beta short-read assay at the Johns Hopkins FTIC core. The QIAamp micro DNA kit was used to extract genomic DNA from the cultured CD4+ T cells. The Oncomine TCR Beta libraries from cultured CD4+ T cells were pooled using unique dual indexes and then sequenced on an Illumina iSeq 100. As for the authors' bioinformatics: Non-productive sequences were filtered out, and CDR3s that did not start with C, did not end with F or W, or were shorter than 7 amino acids were discarded. Antigen-specific clonotypes were identified with the MANAFEST web application by comparing peptide-stimulated wells with reference and other culture wells. To be called positive, a clone needed an FDR below 0.05, an odds ratio above 5, and a productive frequency above 0.1% in at least two of three replicate wells. Cross-reactive clonotypes were defined as significantly expanded in both SARS-CoV-2 spike wells and at least one common cold coronavirus spike condition. Levenshtein distances (stringdist) and unrooted phylogenetic trees (ape) in R version 3.6.1 were used to assess CDR3 homology. TCRdb redid the processing of the public reads, applying fastp at Q25 and MiXCR, and retained in-frame beta chains. Rows merge per CDR3 protein into single entries with the most common DNA and genes. These V and J calls derive from TCRdb rather than the authors' analysis. The sample profile shows under 20,000 distinct CDR3 sequences; around half of them were found once. The ten largest clones represent 7.2% of the sample.

The sequences come from CD4+ T cells from blood, cultured in vitro, collected before SARS-CoV-2 vaccination. The chain links TRBV24-1 with TRBJ1-5, and possibly TRBD1, on 5 matching bases. The receptor's source is a human donor who had recovered from COVID-19. The base sequence is TGTGCCACCAGTGGTAGGGACAGCAATCAGCCCCAGCATTTT. It translates to CATSGRDSNQPQHF.